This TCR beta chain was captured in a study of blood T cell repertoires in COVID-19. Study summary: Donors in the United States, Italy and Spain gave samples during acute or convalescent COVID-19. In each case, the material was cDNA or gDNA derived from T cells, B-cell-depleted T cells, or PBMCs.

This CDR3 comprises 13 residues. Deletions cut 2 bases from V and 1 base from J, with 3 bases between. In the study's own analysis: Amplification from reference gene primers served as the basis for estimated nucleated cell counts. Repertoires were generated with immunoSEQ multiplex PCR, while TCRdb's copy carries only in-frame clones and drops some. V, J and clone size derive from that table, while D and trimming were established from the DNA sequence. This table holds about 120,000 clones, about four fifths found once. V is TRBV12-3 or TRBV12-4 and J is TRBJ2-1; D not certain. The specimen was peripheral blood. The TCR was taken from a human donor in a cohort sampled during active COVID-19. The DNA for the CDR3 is TGTGCCAGCAGTTTACGGTCCTACAATGAGCAGTTCTTC. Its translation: CASSLRSYNEQFF.